What follows are 29 T cell receptor beta chains derived from one specimen sequenced in a study of blood T cell repertoires in COVID-19. Sequenced by immunoSEQ multiplex PCR; TCRdb stores in-frame clones only, minus some. The sample records some 64,000 clones, 65% to 80% being singletons. Sequencing was carried out using peripheral blood. These receptors all come from a human donor in a cohort sampled during active COVID-19.

The chain joins TRBV3-1 (or the pseudogene TRBV3-2) to TRBJ1-1; possible D gene TRBD1, 6 bases. The germline V gene encodes CDR1 LGHDT and CDR2 YNNKEL (reference sequence). V dropped 3 bases and J dropped 8 bases, with 10 bases sitting between them. CDR3 size: 12 residues. CDR3 coding DNA: TGTGCCAGCAGCCAGGCCAGGGGAGAAGCTTTCTTT. Its protein product is CASSQARGEAFF.

The V gene is TRBV18, the J gene TRBJ2-7, with a weak D call TRBD2 (7 bases). Between the trimmed V and J ends, which lost 4 bases and 5 bases, there was a span of 21 bases. Germline V gives CDR1 KGHSH, CDR2 LQKENI. The CDR3 is 16 amino acids. CDR3 region: CASSRTGGQSADEQYF. The CDR3 region has the DNA TGTGCCAGCTCACGGACGGGGGGCCAGTCTGCAGACGAGCAGTACTTC.

This sequence joins TRBV5-1 and TRBJ1-1; 8 bases line up with TRBD1. The V and J ends lost 1 base and 6 bases, in that order; junction bases with no gene match: 8. Germline CDR1 SGHRS, CDR2 YFSETQ. The CDR3 runs to 15 residues. CDR3: CASSLMSQGGSEAFF. CDR3 DNA sequence: TGCGCCAGCAGCTTGATGTCACAGGGGGGCTCTGAAGCTTTCTTT. Supplemented by reference TRBV5-1 and TRBJ1-1, the full variable domain reads KAGVTQTPRYLIKTRGQQVTLSCSPISGHRSVSWYQQTPGQGLQFLFEYFSETQRNKGNFPGRFSGRQFSNSRSEMNVSTLELGDSALYLCASSLMSQGGSEAFFGQGTRLTVV.

The CDR3 DNA reads as TGTGCCAGCAGTCAGCGTGGAGACGTACGAAAGGAGCAGTTCTTC. Translated, it gives CASSQRGDVRKEQFF. The rearrangement links TRBV2 to TRBJ2-1; D is unclear. The V end was cut by 5 bases, the J end by 10 bases, with 21 bases between. Per germline, CDR1 SNHLY and CDR2 FYNNEI. The CDR3 contains 15 residues.

The CDR3 coding sequence is TGTGCCAGCAGTGAATGGACTAGCGGGGCCGTTGTTCGCTCCTACAATGAGCAGTTCTTC. This codes for CASSEWTSGAVVRSYNEQFF. The chain has TRBV2 and TRBJ2-1; 12 positions agree with TRBD2. The germline CDR1 and CDR2 sequences are SNHLY and FYNNEI. V was pared by 2 bases and J by 0 bases, with 11 bases of the junction left unmatched. CDR3 size: 20 residues. Together with reference TRBV2 and TRBJ2-1, the CDR3 gives the full variable domain: EPEVTQTPSHQVTQMGQEVILRCVPISNHLYFYWYRQILGQKVEFLVSFYNNEISEKSEIFDDQFSVERPDGSNFTLKIRSTKLEDSAMYFCASSEWTSGAVVRSYNEQFFGPGTRLTVL.

This clone was detected a few times. The chain combines TRBV10-3 with TRBJ2-3; 8 bases agree with TRBD2. This CDR3 comprises 15 residues. Germline V gene sequence: CDR1 ENHRY, CDR2 SYGVKD. V was clipped by 3 bases and J by 5 bases; unmatched bases: 7. CDR3: CAISETAGGIDTQYF. The CDR3 nucleotides read TGTGCCATCAGTGAAACGGCGGGGGGAATAGATACGCAGTATTTT.

The chain uses TRBV4-3 and TRBJ2-2; 10 bases are a match to TRBD1. With 6 bases clipped from V and 6 bases from J, the junction kept 7 bases outside the gene matches. This CDR3 contains 15 residues. Germline lookup yields CDR1 LGHNA and CDR2 YSLEER. For the CDR3, the DNA is TGCGCCAGCAGACCGGGACAGGGGTTAGCCGGGGAGCTGTTTTTT. Translation: CASRPGQGLAGELFF.

This clone was counted a few times. CDR3 DNA: TGTGCCAGCAGCTTACCGCGGACAGGGGAAGGGTCACCCCTCCACTTT. It translates to CASSLPRTGEGSPLHF. J is TRBJ1-6 and V is TRBV7-3, with TRBD1 matching 9 bases. This CDR3 has 16 amino acids. Trimming took 2 bases from V and 10 from J; bases not matched to a gene: 9. CDR1 is SGHTA and CDR2 is FQGTGA in the germline V gene.

The rearrangement links TRBV19 to TRBJ2-3; 9 bases agree with TRBD1. Trimming took 8 bases from V and 5 from J; bases not matched to a gene: 14. The germline V gene encodes CDR1 LNHDA and CDR2 SQIVND (reference sequence). This CDR3 comprises 16 residues. For the CDR3, the DNA is TGTGCCAGTCGACATGGTCGGGGACAGGGATTAGATACGCAGTATTTT. Encoded protein: CASRHGRGQGLDTQYF.

The chain is built from TRBV3-1 (or the pseudogene TRBV3-2) and TRBJ2-3; 11 nucleotides agree with TRBD2. Losses at the gene ends were 4 bases for V and 6 bases for J; bases not matched to a gene: 12. Germline values: CDR1 LGHDT, CDR2 YNNKEL (reference sequence). The CDR3 spans 17 residues. In DNA, the CDR3 is TGTGCCAGCAGCCGCCGGGGAGCTAGCGGGGGGACGGATACGCAGTATTTT. Its protein is CASSRRGASGGTDTQYF.

The rearrangement links TRBV18 to TRBJ2-2, with TRBD1 matching over 7 bases. The CDR3 extends over 15 amino acids. Germline CDR1 reads KGHSH; CDR2 reads LQKENI. V shed 6 bases and J 5 bases; nucleotides not matched to a gene: 9. As DNA, the CDR3 is TGTGCCAGCTCCCGGGACAGCGGAGTAACCGGGGAGCTGTTTTTT. Translation gives CASSRDSGVTGELFF. Combining the CDR3 with reference TRBV18 and TRBJ2-2 gives the whole variable domain NAGVMQNPRHLVRRRGQEARLRCSPMKGHSHVYWYRQLPEEGLKFMVYLQKENIIDESGMPKERFSAEFPKEGPSILRIQQVVRGDSAAYFCASSRDSGVTGELFFGEGSRLTVL.

The chain couples TRBV28 to TRBJ2-7; 8 bases agree with TRBD2. Per the germline V gene, CDR1 is MDHEN and CDR2 is SYDVKM. The CDR3 consists of 15 residues. V shed 5 bases and J 5 bases; nucleotides not matched to a gene: 11. Written as DNA, the CDR3 is TGTGCCAGCAGTCCGGGGGGGCAGGGTATCGACGAGCAGTACTTC. Translated, it gives CASSPGGQGIDEQYF.

This sequence joins TRBV6-5 and TRBJ1-4, with no clear D. Germline V gene data show CDR1 as MNHEY and CDR2 as SVGAGI. V dropped 4 bases and J dropped 5 bases, with 8 bases sitting between them. CDR3 size: 13 residues. CDR3 in DNA: TGTGCCAGCAGTTTCGGAGGGAATGAAAAACTGTTTTTT. Translation gives CASSFGGNEKLFF.

The chain recombines TRBV6-5 with TRBJ2-7; TRBD2 agrees at 8 bases. The CDR3 is 15 residues long. Per germline, CDR1 MNHEY and CDR2 SVGAGI. J lost 4 bases, V lost 6 bases, and 11 bases had no gene match. The CDR3: CASRDPGLVSYEQYF. In DNA form, the CDR3 reads TGTGCCAGCAGGGATCCGGGACTAGTCTCTTACGAGCAGTACTTC.

This clone was counted a single time. This chain uses TRBV7-9 with TRBJ2-7, with D tentatively TRBD1 (5 bases). Trimming cost V 1 base and J 5 bases, with 12 bases left between them. Germline V gene lookup returns CDR1 SEHNR and CDR2 FQNEAQ (reference sequence). The CDR3 length is 14 residues. The CDR3 here is CASSLGSRGHEQYF. CDR3 in DNA: TGTGCCAGCAGCTTAGGGTCTAGGGGTCACGAGCAGTACTTC.

The chain carries TRBV7-2 and TRBJ2-1; 9 nucleotides line up with TRBD1. CDR1 and CDR2 (germline): SGHTA, FQGNSA. J was trimmed by 7 bases and V by 5 bases; bases with no gene match: 9. The CDR3 extends over 15 amino acids. The CDR3 loop reads CASSTPGTGINEQFF. The DNA for the CDR3 is TGTGCCAGCAGCACTCCCGGGACAGGGATAAATGAGCAGTTCTTC.

The rearrangement joins TRBV7-6 to TRBJ2-3, with 10 positions matching TRBD2. The germline V gene has CDR1 SGHVS and CDR2 FNYEAQ. This CDR3 is built from 20 residues. J lost 2 bases, V lost 5 bases, and 19 bases had no gene match. CDR3 coding DNA: TGTGCCAGCAGCCCAGTCGGGGTGGGTAGCGGGGGGCCGCTCACAGATACGCAGTATTTT. Translation: CASSPVGVGSGGPLTDTQYF.

The J gene is TRBJ1-4, the V gene TRBV18, with 7 bases lining up with TRBD1. Germline V gives CDR1 KGHSH, CDR2 LQKENI. J gave up 3 bases and V 3 bases, and 4 bases lay outside the gene matches. This CDR3 has 15 residues. CDR3 DNA: TGTGCCAGCTCACCGAAGGGACAGCCTAATGAAAAACTGTTTTTT. Encoded protein: CASSPKGQPNEKLFF. The complete variable domain, with remaining parts taken from reference TRBV18 and TRBJ1-4, reads NAGVMQNPRHLVRRRGQEARLRCSPMKGHSHVYWYRQLPEEGLKFMVYLQKENIIDESGMPKERFSAEFPKEGPSILRIQQVVRGDSAAYFCASSPKGQPNEKLFFGSGTQLSVL.

The chain combines TRBV2 with TRBJ1-1; D unclear. V lost 6 bases and J lost 4, with 12 bases in between. From germline, CDR1 is SNHLY and CDR2 FYNNEI. The CDR3 has 13 residues. CDR3 residues: CASSPETVTEAFF. The CDR3 bases are TGTGCCAGCAGCCCGGAAACAGTCACTGAAGCTTTCTTT.

This chain joins TRBV5-1 and TRBJ2-5; 10 bases align to TRBD2. The V and J ends lost 3 bases and 1 base, in that order; junction bases with no gene match: 9. In germline, CDR1 is SGHRS, CDR2 YFSETQ. This CDR3 region has 17 residues. The CDR3: CASSSGPSGGVQETQYF. The CDR3 coding sequence is TGCGCCAGCAGCTCCGGACCTAGCGGGGGAGTCCAAGAGACCCAGTACTTC.

This chain connects TRBV9 to TRBJ2-1; TRBD2 matches 16 bases. The ends lost 3 bases at V and 0 bases at J; junction bases unmatched: 6. The CDR3 covers 19 residues. Germline V lookup: CDR1 SGDLS, CDR2 YYNGEE. Here the CDR3 reads CASSAGTSGGGSSYNEQFF. The CDR3 DNA sequence: TGTGCCAGCAGCGCCGGGACTAGCGGGGGGGGTAGCTCCTACAATGAGCAGTTCTTC.

V is TRBV19 and J is TRBJ2-7, with D maybe TRBD2 (7 bases). Trimming pared 3 bases from V and 3 bases from J, leaving 15 bases between. The CDR3 totals 15 residues. The germline gives CDR1 LNHDA, CDR2 SQIVND (reference sequence). CDR3 sequence: CASSMVSGGDYEQYF. The CDR3 region has the DNA TGTGCCAGTAGTATGGTTTCGGGGGGCGACTACGAGCAGTACTTC.

The V call is TRBV5-1, the J call TRBJ2-2; D is unresolved. Trimming took 0 bases from V and 6 from J, leaving 12 bases between them. CDR3 length equals 15 residues. CDR1 is SGHRS, CDR2 YFSETQ, per germline. The CDR3 loop reads CASSLGHQGAGELFF. The CDR3 DNA reads as TGCGCCAGCAGCTTGGGACACCAAGGCGCCGGGGAGCTGTTTTTT.

This chain connects TRBV18 to TRBJ1-1; D remains unclear. V was shortened by 5 bases and J by 0 bases, with 13 bases between the two germline ends. The length of the CDR3 is 15 residues. CDR1 is KGHSH, CDR2 LQKENI, per germline. CDR3 sequence: CASSVERSMNTEAFF. In nucleotides, the CDR3 is TGTGCCAGCTCAGTTGAGAGGAGCATGAACACTGAAGCTTTCTTT.

V usage is TRBV19 and J usage is TRBJ2-2; possibly TRBD1 for D (5 bases). Germline values: CDR1 LNHDA, CDR2 SQIVND (reference sequence). V was pared by 4 bases and J by 0 bases, with 9 bases between. The CDR3 covers 15 residues. CDR3 protein: CASSKGYANTGELFF. CDR3 in DNA: TGTGCCAGTAGTAAGGGGTACGCGAACACCGGGGAGCTGTTTTTT.

The chain couples TRBV19 to TRBJ1-1, with D possibly TRBD1 on 5 matching bases. Trimming took 7 bases from V and 3 from J, leaving 15 bases between them. Germline CDR1 LNHDA, CDR2 SQIVND (reference sequence). The CDR3 runs to 14 residues. CDR3 in amino acids: CASTSWGGDTEAFF. The CDR3 DNA sequence: TGTGCCAGTACCTCCTGGGGAGGGGACACTGAAGCTTTCTTT.

The V gene is TRBV5-1, the J gene TRBJ1-6; possibly TRBD1 for D (6 bases). V was cut by 4 bases and J by 10 bases, with 18 bases left in between. The length of the CDR3 is 15 residues. Germline assignment: CDR1 SGHRS and CDR2 YFSETQ. The CDR3, as DNA: TGCGCCAGCAGCCGAGGGGGTCAGGGCGGATCACCCCTCCACTTT. Translated, it gives CASSRGGQGGSPLHF. Drawing the rest from reference TRBV5-1 and TRBJ1-6, the complete variable domain is KAGVTQTPRYLIKTRGQQVTLSCSPISGHRSVSWYQQTPGQGLQFLFEYFSETQRNKGNFPGRFSGRQFSNSRSEMNVSTLELGDSALYLCASSRGGQGGSPLHFGNGTRLTVT.

As to this clone: Distinct nucleotide sequences in the sample also encode this CDR3. V usage is TRBV7-2 and J usage is TRBJ2-1; tentative D call: TRBD1 (6 bases). The germline CDR1 and CDR2 sequences are SGHTA and FQGNSA. CDR3 size: 14 residues. Trimming took 1 base from V and 8 from J, leaving 12 bases between them. The CDR3 DNA follows: TGTGCCAGCAGCTTAGGAAGGGGGTCGGATGAGCAGTTCTTC. Translated: CASSLGRGSDEQFF.

The chain recombines TRBV18 with TRBJ2-1; perhaps TRBD2 as D (6 bases). The CDR3 spans 15 residues. CDR1 and CDR2 (germline): KGHSH, LQKENI. The V end lost 4 bases, the J end lost 8 bases, and 18 bases lay between the germline ends. CDR3 in DNA: TGTGCCAGCTCACGGGACTCCACTGTCGGGGATGAGCAGTTCTTC. Encoded protein: CASSRDSTVGDEQFF.